The rows below give T cell receptor beta chains drawn from one sample of a study of Graves' ophthalmopathy and Graves' hyperthyroidism. Each CDR3 protein gets one entry after TCRdb re-called the multiplex PCR reads with MiXCR. The sample has about 230,000 distinct CDR3 sequences, 45% seen once. The sample comprised peripheral blood. The receptors originated from an adult man with Graves' ophthalmopathy. The CDR3 runs from the conserved cysteine through the conserved F or W. A D gene is named only where the DNA matches it firmly. Size is stated for part of the rows, as once, few or many counts, or as a class when the clone is expanded.

>TRBV5-5|TRBD1|TRBJ2-7|.
CASSLVPGQGPGEQYF
TGTGCCAGCAGCTTGGTCCCCGGACAGGGGCCGGGGGAGCAGTACTTC
>TRBV24-1|.|TRBJ1-2|once
CATSASDRNGYTF
TGTGCCACCAGTGCCTCCGACAGGAACGGCTACACCTTC
>TRBV19|.|TRBJ1-5|.
CASSWAGQLSNQPQHF
TGTGCCAGTAGTTGGGCAGGGCAGCTTAGCAATCAGCCCCAGCATTTT
>TRBV12-3/TRBV12-4|.|TRBJ2-2|.
CASSSDGELFF
TGTGCCAGCAGCTCGGACGGGGAGCTGTTTTTT
>TRBV24-1|.|TRBJ1-5|many
CATSDLWGRRQPQHF
TGTGCCACCAGTGATTTGTGGGGGAGACGACAGCCCCAGCATTTT
>TRBV29-1|.|TRBJ2-2|few
CSVDRANTGELFF
TGCAGCGTTGACAGAGCGAACACCGGGGAGCTGTTTTTT
>TRBV20-1|TRBD2|TRBJ2-5|.
CSATRTSWETQYF
TGCAGTGCTACAAGGACTAGCTGGGAGACCCAGTACTTC
>TRBV11-2|.|TRBJ1-1|.
CASSLESSNTEAFF
TGTGCCAGCAGCTTAGAATCATCGAACACTGAAGCTTTCTTT
>TRBV20-1|.|TRBJ1-2|.
CSATDISSGGYTF
TGCAGTGCAACGGACATATCCAGTGGTGGCTACACCTTC
>TRBV5-1|.|TRBJ1-4|.
CASSRGAPNEKLFF
TGCGCCAGCAGCCGAGGGGCCCCAAATGAAAAACTGTTTTTT
>TRBV19|.|TRBJ1-1|once
CASSIVGSGNTEAFF
TGTGCCAGTAGTATAGTCGGGTCAGGGAACACTGAAGCTTTCTTT
>TRBV12-3/TRBV12-4|TRBD1|TRBJ2-2|few
CASTLGTAAASDTGELFF
TGTGCCAGCACCCTAGGGACAGCTGCGGCGAGTGACACCGGGGAGCTGTTTTTT
>TRBV28|.|TRBJ2-7|.
CASFRGELDEQYF
TGTGCCAGCTTCAGGGGAGAGTTGGACGAGCAGTACTTC
>TRBV7-3|.|TRBJ2-2|many
CASSLDTGELFF
TGTGCCAGCAGCTTGGACACCGGGGAGCTGTTTTTT
>TRBV29-1|.|TRBJ2-2|.
CSVRNTGELFF
TGCAGCGTTAGGAACACCGGGGAGCTGTTTTTT
>TRBV27|.|TRBJ2-7|.
CASSEYGREYEQYF
TGTGCCAGCAGTGAATACGGCAGAGAATACGAGCAGTACTTC
>TRBV29-1|.|TRBJ2-2|.
CSVGFTGELFF
TGCAGCGTCGGGTTCACCGGGGAGCTGTTTTTT
>TRBV2|TRBD1|TRBJ1-1|.
CATTGTGGRTEAFF
TGTGCCACCACCGGGACAGGGGGGAGAACTGAAGCTTTCTTT
>TRBV3-1|TRBD1|TRBJ1-6|few
CASSHTGASDSPLHF
TGTGCCAGCAGCCACACAGGGGCTTCGGATTCACCCCTCCACTTT
>TRBV15|.|TRBJ2-7|few
CATSRDQGSSYEQYF
TGTGCCACCAGCAGAGATCAGGGGAGCTCCTACGAGCAGTACTTC
>TRBV7-3|.|TRBJ1-1|.
CASSLRSNTEAFF
TGTGCCAGCAGCTTACGTTCGAACACTGAAGCTTTCTTT
>TRBV9|TRBD1|TRBJ1-4|few
CASSPWTGREKLFF
TGTGCCAGCAGCCCTTGGACAGGGCGAGAAAAACTGTTTTTT
>TRBV7-9|.|TRBJ1-3|.
CASSFRGNTIYF
TGTGCCAGCAGCTTCAGGGGAAACACCATATATTTT
>TRBV9|.|TRBJ2-7|.
CASSEGLGVGYEQYF
TGTGCCAGCAGCGAGGGCCTGGGAGTTGGCTACGAGCAGTACTTC
>TRBV7-2|TRBD2|TRBJ2-5|few
CASSLEAGGPPQETQYF
TGTGCCAGCAGCTTAGAGGCGGGGGGGCCCCCCCAAGAGACCCAGTACTTC
>TRBV10-2|TRBD2|TRBJ2-7|.
CASSPERGVAEQYF
TGCGCCAGCAGCCCTGAGCGGGGGGTGGCCGAGCAGTACTTC
>TRBV2|.|TRBJ2-5|.
CASSDPGLDHNEQYF
TGTGCCAGCAGTGACCCCGGACTGGACCACAATGAGCAGTACTTC
>TRBV7-8|.|TRBJ1-1|.
CASSLGSRANTEAFF
TGTGCCAGCAGCTTGGGTTCCAGGGCGAACACTGAAGCTTTCTTT
>TRBV28|.|TRBJ2-6|.
CASSWGLAGANVLTF
TGTGCCAGCAGTTGGGGGTTGGCTGGGGCCAACGTCCTGACTTTC
>TRBV10-3|.|TRBJ2-5|few
CAISSDISQETQYF
TGTGCCATCAGTTCGGACATTTCTCAAGAGACCCAGTACTTC
>TRBV15|.|TRBJ1-5|.
CATSRDPGGGNQPQHF
TGTGCCACCAGCAGAGATCCCGGGGGAGGCAATCAGCCCCAGCATTTT
>TRBV10-3|TRBD1|TRBJ1-5|.
CASSAEIGTGGVGNQPQHF
TGTGCCAGCAGCGCTGAGATTGGGACAGGGGGCGTTGGCAATCAGCCCCAGCATTTT
>TRBV29-1|.|TRBJ1-1|few
CSVGMGINTEAFF
TGCAGCGTTGGAATGGGAATTAACACTGAAGCTTTCTTT
>TRBV7-3|.|TRBJ2-3|.
CASSIRVGDTQYF
TGTGCCAGCAGCATCAGGGTCGGAGATACGCAGTATTTT
>TRBV20-1|TRBD1|TRBJ1-1|.
CSALHGQGAEAFF
TGCAGTGCCCTTCATGGACAGGGCGCTGAAGCTTTCTTT
>TRBV9|.|TRBJ1-5|few
CASSVGSGDFSNQPQHF
TGTGCCAGCAGCGTAGGATCCGGGGACTTTAGCAATCAGCCCCAGCATTTT
>TRBV30|.|TRBJ1-2|.
CAWSVDLNYGYTF
TGTGCCTGGAGTGTGGACCTAAACTATGGCTACACCTTC
>TRBV2|.|TRBJ1-5|.
CASDLFVFSNQPQHF
TGTGCCAGCGACTTATTTGTCTTTAGCAATCAGCCCCAGCATTTT
>TRBV29-1|.|TRBJ2-2|.
CSATVGTGELFF
TGCAGCGCGACAGTGGGGACCGGGGAGCTGTTTTTT
>TRBV10-3|.|TRBJ2-7|.
CASKSTGRYEQYF
TGTGCCAGCAAGTCAACAGGGCGCTACGAGCAGTACTTC
>TRBV20-1|.|TRBJ1-6|.
CSARVVDSPLHF
TGCAGTGCTAGGGTTGTGGATTCACCCCTCCACTTT
>TRBV5-1|.|TRBJ1-6|few
CASHHGADNSPLHF
TGCGCCAGTCACCATGGGGCAGATAATTCACCCCTCCACTTT
>TRBV12-3/TRBV12-4|.|TRBJ1-2|.
CASSSGPNYGYTF
TGTGCCAGCAGTTCAGGGCCTAACTATGGCTACACCTTC
>TRBV20-1|.|TRBJ1-1|few
CSGSGGKNTEAFF
TGCAGTGGGAGCGGCGGGAAGAACACTGAAGCTTTCTTT
>TRBV2|TRBD2|TRBJ2-7|.
CASSLWSGGPGEQYF
TGTGCCAGCAGTTTATGGTCGGGAGGGCCGGGGGAGCAGTACTTC
>TRBV20-1|.|TRBJ1-1|.
CSASEEASDAEAFF
TGCAGTGCTAGTGAAGAGGCTTCGGACGCTGAAGCTTTCTTT
>TRBV9|.|TRBJ1-1|.
CASSVGTLNTEAFF
TGTGCCAGCAGCGTTGGGACCCTGAACACTGAAGCTTTCTTT
>TRBV20-1|.|TRBJ2-7|few
CSASDDYEQYF
TGCAGTGCTAGTGACGACTACGAGCAGTACTTC
>TRBV2|TRBD1|TRBJ2-3|once
CASRADRVGTDTQYF
TGTGCCAGCAGGGCCGACAGGGTGGGTACAGATACGCAGTATTTT
>TRBV7-9|.|TRBJ2-7|.
CASSFPRNSYEQYF
TGTGCCAGCAGCTTCCCCAGGAACTCCTACGAGCAGTACTTC
>TRBV2|.|TRBJ1-5|many
CASRWAVNQPQHF
TGTGCCAGCAGATGGGCAGTCAATCAGCCCCAGCATTTT
>TRBV20-1|.|TRBJ1-2|.
CSARDDEQGPYDRYGYTF
TGCAGTGCTAGAGATGACGAGCAGGGGCCCTATGACCGCTATGGCTACACCTTC
>TRBV28|.|TRBJ1-4|.
CASTSGEKLFF
TGTGCCAGCACCAGCGGTGAAAAACTGTTTTTT
>TRBV19|.|TRBJ2-2|once
CASSSKYANTGELFF
TGTGCCAGTAGTTCCAAATACGCGAACACCGGGGAGCTGTTTTTT
>TRBV29-1|TRBD1|TRBJ1-1|.
CSVERQGAGEALF
TGCAGCGTTGAACGGCAGGGGGCGGGTGAAGCTCTCTTT